The clone carrying this T cell receptor (beta chain) was seen only once. Its antigen remains unknown. The data originate from a study of radiotherapy plus CTLA-4 blockade in lung cancer. Study-wide background: Objective responses were documented in around a sixth of patients, with disease control in about 28%. Whole-study results and caveats: Subsequent to radiotherapy plus ipilimumab, tumor-derived TCR clones underwent expansion in blood.

CTLA-4 blockade with ipilimumab, together with focal radiation, was given to patients with chemo-refractory metastatic non-small-cell lung cancer. This CDR3 region has 14 residues. Trimming cost V 3 bases and J 12 bases, with 20 bases left between them. Germline V CDR1 and CDR2: MGHRA, YSYEKL. Sequencing used immunoSEQ multiplex PCR; TCRdb keeps in-frame clones, though not all of them. The profile shows around 99,000 clones, 70% to 90% of them singletons. The chain joins TRBV4-1 to TRBJ2-5, with D unclear. The receptor's source is a human donor with non-small cell lung cancer that progressed on radiotherapy plus ipilimumab. This specimen was peripheral blood, taken from a patient treated with radiotherapy plus ipilimumab. The CDR3 DNA reads as TGCGCCAGCAGCCATCCCGGACCTTTTAGGGCGAAGTACTTC. Translating gives CASSHPGPFRAKYF.